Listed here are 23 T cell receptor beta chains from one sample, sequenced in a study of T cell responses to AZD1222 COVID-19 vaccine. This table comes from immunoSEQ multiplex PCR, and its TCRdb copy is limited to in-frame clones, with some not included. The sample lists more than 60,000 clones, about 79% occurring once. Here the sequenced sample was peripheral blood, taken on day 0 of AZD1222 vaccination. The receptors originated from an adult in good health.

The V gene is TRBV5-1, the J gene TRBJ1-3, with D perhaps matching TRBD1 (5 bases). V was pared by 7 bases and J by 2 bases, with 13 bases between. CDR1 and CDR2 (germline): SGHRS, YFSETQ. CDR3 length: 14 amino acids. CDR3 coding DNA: TGCGCCAGCCAGGGAGGCGGTACTGGAAACACCATATATTTT. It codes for CASQGGGTGNTIYF.

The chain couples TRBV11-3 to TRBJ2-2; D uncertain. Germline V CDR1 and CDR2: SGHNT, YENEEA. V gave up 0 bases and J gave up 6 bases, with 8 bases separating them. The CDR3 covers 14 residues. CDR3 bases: TGTGCCAGCAGCTTAGATCGTGAGGCCGGGGAGCTGTTTTTT. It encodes CASSLDREAGELFF.

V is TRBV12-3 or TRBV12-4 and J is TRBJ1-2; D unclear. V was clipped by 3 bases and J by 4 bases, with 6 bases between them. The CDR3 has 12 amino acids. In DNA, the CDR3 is TGTGCCAGCAGTTTGAACAGCTATGGCTACACCTTC. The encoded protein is CASSLNSYGYTF.

CDR3 sequence (DNA): TGTGCCAGCAGTGATAGCTTCTACGAGCAGTACGTC. This gives the protein CASSDSFYEQYV. V gene TRBV6-1 combines with J gene TRBJ2-7; no reliable D call. The CDR3 runs 12 residues. Germline V CDR1 and CDR2: MNHNS, SASEGT. The germline V and J ends were trimmed by 3 bases and 3 bases, with 6 bases remaining between them.

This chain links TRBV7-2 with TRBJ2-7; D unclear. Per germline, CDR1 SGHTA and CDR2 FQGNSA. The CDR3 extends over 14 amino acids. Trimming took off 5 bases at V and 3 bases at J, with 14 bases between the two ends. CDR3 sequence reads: CASSPFNAVYEQYF. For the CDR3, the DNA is TGTGCCAGCAGCCCCTTTAACGCGGTCTACGAGCAGTACTTC.

The CDR3 here is CASSYVVANEKLFF. In nucleotides, the CDR3 is TGTGCCAGCAGTTACGTCGTGGCGAATGAAAAACTGTTTTTT. This chain links TRBV6-5 with TRBJ1-4; D unclear. Trimming removed 2 bases from V and 5 bases from J, with 9 bases in between. CDR1 and CDR2 (germline): MNHEY, SVGAGI. CDR3 length equals 14 residues.

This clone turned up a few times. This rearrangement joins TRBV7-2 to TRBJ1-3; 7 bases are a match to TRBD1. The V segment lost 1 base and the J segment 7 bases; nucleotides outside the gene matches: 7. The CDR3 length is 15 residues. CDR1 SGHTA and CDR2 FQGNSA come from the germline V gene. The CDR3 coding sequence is TGTGCCAGCAGCTTAGGACAGGGTGCCCCCAACACCATATATTTT. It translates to CASSLGQGAPNTIYF.

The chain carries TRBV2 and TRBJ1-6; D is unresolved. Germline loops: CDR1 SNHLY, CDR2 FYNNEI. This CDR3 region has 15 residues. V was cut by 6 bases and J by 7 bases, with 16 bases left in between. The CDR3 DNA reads TGTGCCAGCAGATTAGTAGGTTTGAGGAATTCACCCCTCCACTTT. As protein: CASRLVGLRNSPLHF.

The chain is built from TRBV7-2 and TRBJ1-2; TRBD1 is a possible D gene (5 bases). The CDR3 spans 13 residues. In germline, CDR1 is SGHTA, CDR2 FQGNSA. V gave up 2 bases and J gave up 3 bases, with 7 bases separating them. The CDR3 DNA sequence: TGTGCCAGCAGCTTAACCAGGGACTATGGCTACACCTTC. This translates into CASSLTRDYGYTF. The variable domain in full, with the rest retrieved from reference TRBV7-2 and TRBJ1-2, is GAGVSQSPSNKVTEKGKDVELRCDPISGHTALYWYRQSLGQGLEFLIYFQGNSAPDKSGLPSDRFSAERTGGSVSTLTIQRTQQEDSAVYLCASSLTRDYGYTFGSGTRLTVV.

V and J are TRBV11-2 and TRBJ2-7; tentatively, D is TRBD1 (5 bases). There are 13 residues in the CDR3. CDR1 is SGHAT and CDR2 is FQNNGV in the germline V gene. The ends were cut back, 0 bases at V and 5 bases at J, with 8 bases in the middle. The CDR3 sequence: CASSLDRVDEQYF. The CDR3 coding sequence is TGTGCCAGCAGCTTAGACAGGGTCGACGAGCAGTACTTC. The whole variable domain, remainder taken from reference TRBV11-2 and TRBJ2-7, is EAGVAQSPRYKIIEKRQSVAFWCNPISGHATLYWYQQILGQGPKLLIQFQNNGVVDDSQLPKDRFSAERLKGVDSTLKIQPAKLEDSAVYLCASSLDRVDEQYFGPGTRLTVT.

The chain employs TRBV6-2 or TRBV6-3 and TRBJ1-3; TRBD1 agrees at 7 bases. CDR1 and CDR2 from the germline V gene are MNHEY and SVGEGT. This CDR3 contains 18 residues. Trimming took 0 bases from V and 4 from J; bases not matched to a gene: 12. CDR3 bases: TGTGCCAGCAGTTACTCCCCTCGGACAGGAAGGACGGGAAACACCATATATTTT. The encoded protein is CASSYSPRTGRTGNTIYF.

The CDR3: CASSSSGVNTGELFF. In DNA form, the CDR3 reads TGTGCCAGCAGTTCCAGCGGAGTGAACACCGGGGAGCTGTTTTTT. This sequence joins TRBV6-5 and TRBJ2-2; D is perhaps TRBD2 (5 bases). The germline CDR1 and CDR2 sequences are MNHEY and SVGAGI. This CDR3 has 15 amino acids. V was trimmed by 4 bases and J by 1 base, leaving 10 bases between them.

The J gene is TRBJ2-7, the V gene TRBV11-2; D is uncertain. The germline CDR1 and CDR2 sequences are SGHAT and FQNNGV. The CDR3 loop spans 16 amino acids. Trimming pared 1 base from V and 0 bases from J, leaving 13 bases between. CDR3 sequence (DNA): TGTGCCAGCAGCTTAGTTGGGTCGGACCTCTCCTACGAGCAGTACTTC. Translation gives CASSLVGSDLSYEQYF. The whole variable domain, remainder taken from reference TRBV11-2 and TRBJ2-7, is EAGVAQSPRYKIIEKRQSVAFWCNPISGHATLYWYQQILGQGPKLLIQFQNNGVVDDSQLPKDRFSAERLKGVDSTLKIQPAKLEDSAVYLCASSLVGSDLSYEQYFGPGTRLTVT.

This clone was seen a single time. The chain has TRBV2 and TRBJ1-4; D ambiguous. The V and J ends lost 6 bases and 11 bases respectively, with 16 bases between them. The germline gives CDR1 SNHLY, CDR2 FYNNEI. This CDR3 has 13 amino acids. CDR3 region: CASRLGRLGKLFF. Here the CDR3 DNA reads TGTGCCAGCAGGCTTGGACGGTTGGGTAAACTGTTTTTT.

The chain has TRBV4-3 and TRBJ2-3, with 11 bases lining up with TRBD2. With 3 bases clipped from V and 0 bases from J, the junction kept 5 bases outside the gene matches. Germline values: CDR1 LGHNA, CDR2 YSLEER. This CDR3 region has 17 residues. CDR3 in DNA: TGCGCCAGCAGCCATGGGACTAGCGGAGCTAGCACAGATACGCAGTATTTT. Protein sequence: CASSHGTSGASTDTQYF.

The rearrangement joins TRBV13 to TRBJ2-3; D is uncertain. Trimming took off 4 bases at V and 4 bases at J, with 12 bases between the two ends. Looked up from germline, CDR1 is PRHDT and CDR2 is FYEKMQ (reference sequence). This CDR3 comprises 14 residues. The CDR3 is CASSSLPKADTQYF. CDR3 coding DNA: TGTGCCAGCAGCTCCCTACCGAAGGCAGATACGCAGTATTTT.

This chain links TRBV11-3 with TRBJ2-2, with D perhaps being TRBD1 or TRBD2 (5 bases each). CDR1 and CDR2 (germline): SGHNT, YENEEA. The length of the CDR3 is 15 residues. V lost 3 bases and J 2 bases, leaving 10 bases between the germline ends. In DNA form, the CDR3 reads TGTGCCAGCAGCTTGGGGACGGATAACACCGGGGAGCTGTTTTTT. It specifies CASSLGTDNTGELFF.

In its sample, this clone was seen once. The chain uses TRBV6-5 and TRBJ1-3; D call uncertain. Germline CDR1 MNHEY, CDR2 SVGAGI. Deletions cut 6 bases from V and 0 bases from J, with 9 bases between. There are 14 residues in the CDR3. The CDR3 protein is CASRFDISGNTIYF. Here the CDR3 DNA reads TGTGCCAGCAGGTTTGACATCTCTGGAAACACCATATATTTT.

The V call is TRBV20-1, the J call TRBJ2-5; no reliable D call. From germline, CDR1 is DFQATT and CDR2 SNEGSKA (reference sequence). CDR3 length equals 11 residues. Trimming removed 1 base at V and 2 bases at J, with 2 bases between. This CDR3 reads CSARGQETQYF. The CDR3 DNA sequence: TGCAGTGCTAGAGGGCAAGAGACCCAGTACTTC.

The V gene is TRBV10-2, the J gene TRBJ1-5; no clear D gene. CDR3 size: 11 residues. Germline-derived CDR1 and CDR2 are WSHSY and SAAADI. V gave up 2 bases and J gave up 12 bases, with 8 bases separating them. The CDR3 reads CASSEGGGQHF. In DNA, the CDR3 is TGCGCCAGCAGTGAGGGAGGTGGCCAGCATTTT.

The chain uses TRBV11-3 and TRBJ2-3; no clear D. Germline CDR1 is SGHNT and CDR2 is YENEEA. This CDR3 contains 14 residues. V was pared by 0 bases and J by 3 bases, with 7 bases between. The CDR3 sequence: CASSLDGQTDTQYF. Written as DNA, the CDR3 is TGTGCCAGCAGCTTAGATGGGCAGACAGATACGCAGTATTTT.

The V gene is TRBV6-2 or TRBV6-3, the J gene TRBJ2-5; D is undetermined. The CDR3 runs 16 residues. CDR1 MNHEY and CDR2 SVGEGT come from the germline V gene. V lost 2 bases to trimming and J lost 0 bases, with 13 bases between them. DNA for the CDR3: TGTGCCAGCAGTTACCCCCCAGGAAGGTACCAAGAGACCCAGTACTTC. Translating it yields CASSYPPGRYQETQYF.

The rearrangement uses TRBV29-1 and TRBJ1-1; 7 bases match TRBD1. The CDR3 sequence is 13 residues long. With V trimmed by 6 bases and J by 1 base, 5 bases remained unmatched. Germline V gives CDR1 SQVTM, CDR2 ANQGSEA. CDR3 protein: CSVSRTGNTEAFF. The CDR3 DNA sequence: TGCAGCGTGTCGAGGACAGGGAACACTGAAGCTTTCTTT.